The clone carrying this TCR beta chain was picked up many times. Measured with immunoSEQ multiplex PCR; TCRdb has only the in-frame clones, and not every one. Captured here are tens of thousands of clones, none seen once; the top ten comprise approximately 7.2%. This sample is part of a study of T cells after posttransplantation cyclophosphamide. V lost 4 bases to trimming and J lost 2 bases; unmatched junction nucleotides: 1. The CDR3 has 13 amino acids. The germline gives CDR1 SEHNR, CDR2 FQNEAQ (reference sequence). The chain carries TRBV7-9 and TRBJ2-7; the match to TRBD1 covers 8 bases. This TCR was recovered from a woman between 50 and 59 years old in good health and a related stem cell transplant donor. Sequenced: PBMCs. CDR3 protein: CASSWGQAYEQYF. CDR3 nucleotide sequence: TGTGCCAGCAGCTGGGGACAGGCCTACGAGCAGTACTTC.